These 14 T cell receptor beta chains were sequenced from one sample in a study of blood T cell repertoires in COVID-19 (TCRdb year 2020). Library preparation employed the immunoSEQ multiplex PCR assay. In TCRdb, the immuneACCESS table is reduced to in-frame sequences with V and J assigned. These tables do not hold every clone; where another copy was compared, an unresolved V gene accounts for under half, and the others remain unexplained. In this sample the table shows some 190,000 clones, about 88% of which occur a single time. Clones ranked in the top ten supply roughly 6.2% of the sample. Source material: peripheral blood. Source of these receptors: a woman between 40 and 55 years old who had recovered from COVID-19.

A few counts support this clone. The chain uses TRBV11-1 and TRBJ2-1, with 9 bases aligning to TRBD2. The germline V gene has CDR1 SGHAT and CDR2 FQDESV (reference sequence). The CDR3 runs to 12 residues. For the CDR3, the DNA is TGTGCTTGCGGGAGGGCGGGGAATGAGCAGTTCTTC. Protein product: CACGRAGNEQFF.

The rearrangement uses TRBV6-2 or TRBV6-3 and TRBJ2-7, with 10 bases fitting TRBD2. After removal of 4 bases from V and 5 bases from J, the junction contained 8 bases not matched to a gene. The CDR3 consists of 15 residues. CDR1 and CDR2 from the germline V gene are MNHEY and SVGEGT. The CDR3 loop is CASSWGSGRSHEQYF. CDR3 nucleotides: TGTGCCAGCAGTTGGGGTAGCGGGAGGAGCCACGAGCAGTACTTC.

The chain uses TRBV4-2 and TRBJ2-1; TRBD2 might be the D (6 bases). The germline V gene encodes CDR1 LGHNA and CDR2 YNFKEQ. Trimming pared 3 bases from V and 1 base from J, leaving 22 bases between. CDR3 size: 19 residues. The CDR3 region is CASSHDSFVAGTSYNEQFF. For the CDR3, the DNA is TGTGCCAGCAGCCATGACAGCTTTGTTGCGGGGACTTCCTACAATGAGCAGTTCTTC.

The rearrangement uses TRBV27 and TRBJ1-6; TRBD1 matches 8 bases. Unmatched junction bases numbered 10, after V lost 5 bases and J lost 7 bases. The germline CDR1 and CDR2 sequences are MNHEY and SMNVEV (reference sequence). This CDR3 spans 16 amino acids. CDR3 region: CASSPNHRGANSPLHF. CDR3 coding DNA: TGTGCCAGCAGTCCCAACCACAGGGGGGCGAATTCACCCCTCCACTTT.

The rearrangement joins TRBV2 to TRBJ2-7, with 9 bases that match TRBD1. Germline assignment: CDR1 SNHLY and CDR2 FYNNEI. The CDR3 consists of 17 residues. Trimming removed 2 bases from V and 3 bases from J; junction bases left unmatched: 11. The CDR3 reads CASSEPHEGDRDYEQYF. CDR3 nucleotide sequence: TGTGCCAGCAGTGAACCTCACGAAGGGGACAGGGACTACGAGCAGTACTTC.

Concerning this clone itself: This sample includes further DNA sequences coding for the same CDR3. This chain connects TRBV3-1 (or the pseudogene TRBV3-2) to TRBJ1-5; D perhaps matches TRBD1 (6 bases). V was trimmed by 0 bases and J by 1 base, leaving 7 bases between them. The CDR3 runs 15 residues. Germline CDR1 reads LGHDT; CDR2 reads YNNKEL (reference sequence). The CDR3 sequence is CASSQDRGSNQPQHF. DNA of the CDR3: TGTGCCAGCAGCCAAGACAGGGGAAGCAATCAGCCCCAGCATTTT.

The chain joins TRBV12-3 or TRBV12-4 to TRBJ2-1; TRBD1 is a possible D gene (6 bases). This CDR3 is 12 amino acids long. The CDR3 loop is CAQGSSYNEQFF. The CDR3 bases are TGTGCTCAGGGGAGCTCCTACAATGAGCAGTTCTTC.

The rearrangement links TRBV28 to TRBJ1-1; D not certain. The V gene's germline CDR1 is MDHEN and CDR2 SYDVKM. CDR3 length: 14 amino acids. V was cut by 5 bases and J by 2 bases, with 12 bases left in between. In DNA form, the CDR3 reads TGTGCCAGCAGTCCTGGAGGGATAAACACTGAAGCTTTCTTT. This translates into CASSPGGINTEAFF.

The chain employs TRBV5-4 and TRBJ1-2, with 9 bases lining up with TRBD1. CDR3 length: 16 amino acids. Trimming removed 4 bases from V and 3 bases from J; junction bases left unmatched: 10. From germline, CDR1 is SGHNT and CDR2 YYREEE (reference sequence). This CDR3 reads CASSLQITGGDYGYTF. The CDR3 DNA is TGTGCCAGCAGCCTGCAAATTACAGGGGGCGACTATGGCTACACCTTC. The variable domain in full, with the rest retrieved from reference TRBV5-4 and TRBJ1-2, is ETGVTQSPTHLIKTRGQQVTLRCSSQSGHNTVSWYQQALGQGPQFIFQYYREEENGRGNFPPRFSGLQFPNYSSELNVNALELDDSALYLCASSLQITGGDYGYTFGSGTRLTVV.

The sample holds a few counts of this clone. V usage is TRBV29-1 and J usage is TRBJ1-4; the D gene is possibly TRBD1 (5 bases). The CDR3 loop spans 13 amino acids. Trimming removed 2 bases at V and 2 bases at J, with 6 bases between. Germline loops: CDR1 SQVTM, CDR2 ANQGSEA. DNA of the CDR3: TGCAGCGTTGAATCAGGGACTAATGAAAAACTGTTTTTT. Residues: CSVESGTNEKLFF.

This chain connects TRBV5-1 to TRBJ1-5; no reliable D call. In germline, CDR1 is SGHRS, CDR2 YFSETQ. The CDR3 covers 13 residues. Trimming took off 0 bases at V and 6 bases at J, with 7 bases between the two ends. The CDR3 sequence is CASSLEGSQPQHF. CDR3 nucleotides: TGCGCCAGCAGCTTGGAAGGGAGTCAGCCCCAGCATTTT. Supplemented by reference TRBV5-1 and TRBJ1-5, the full variable domain reads KAGVTQTPRYLIKTRGQQVTLSCSPISGHRSVSWYQQTPGQGLQFLFEYFSETQRNKGNFPGRFSGRQFSNSRSEMNVSTLELGDSALYLCASSLEGSQPQHFGDGTRLSIL.

The chain combines TRBV6-5 with TRBJ2-1, with D possibly TRBD1 on 5 matching bases. CDR1 and CDR2 from the germline V gene are MNHEY and SVGAGI. The CDR3 contains 16 residues. The germline V and J ends were trimmed by 0 bases and 6 bases, with 15 bases remaining between them. CDR3 protein: CASSYSGLYSFNEQFF. CDR3 in DNA: TGTGCCAGCAGTTACTCGGGGCTCTACTCTTTCAATGAGCAGTTCTTC.

This clone has just one count. V and J are TRBV18 and TRBJ1-4, with 9 bases that match TRBD1. The CDR3 spans 14 residues. The V and J ends lost 6 bases and 2 bases, in that order; junction bases with no gene match: 1. The germline CDR1 and CDR2 sequences are KGHSH and LQKENI. The CDR3 coding sequence is TGTGCCAGCTCGGGGACAGGGACTAATGAAAAACTGTTTTTT. Translated, it gives CASSGTGTNEKLFF.

The CDR3 loop reads CASSQQNYEQYF. CDR3 nucleotide sequence: TGTGCCAGCAGCCAACAGAACTACGAGCAGTACTTC. The gene calls are TRBV3-1 (or the pseudogene TRBV3-2) and TRBJ2-7; the D is unclear. Trimming took 2 bases from V and 3 from J, leaving 5 bases between them. Germline V lookup: CDR1 LGHDT, CDR2 YNNKEL (reference sequence). The CDR3 consists of 12 residues.